A single sample is the source of the 20 T cell receptor beta chains below, sequenced in a study of blood T cell repertoires in COVID-19. Data came from immunoSEQ multiplex PCR; TCRdb stores just in-frame clones and leaves some out. The sample contains about 180,000 clones, approximately 85% of which appear only once. Input material: peripheral blood. These receptors originate from a man aged 60 to 75 with acute or convalescent COVID-19.

The gene calls are TRBV15 and TRBJ1-3, with D possibly TRBD1 on 5 matching bases. This CDR3 contains 16 residues. Trimming took off 4 bases at V and 0 bases at J, with 13 bases between the two ends. Germline V gene lookup returns CDR1 LNHNV and CDR2 YYDKDF (reference sequence). The CDR3 DNA is TGTGCCACCAGCACCCGGGACTTAAGCTCTGGAAACACCATATATTTT. It specifies CATSTRDLSSGNTIYF.

V is TRBV7-8 and J is TRBJ2-7; 13 bases line up with TRBD2. CDR1 and CDR2 (germline): SGHVS, FQNEAQ. The V gene end was trimmed by 4 bases and the J gene end by 0 bases; junction bases not matched to a gene: 9. The CDR3 covers 18 residues. CDR3 loop: CASSSGTSGKLHSYEQYF. The CDR3 coding sequence is TGTGCCAGCAGCTCCGGGACTAGCGGGAAACTTCACTCCTACGAGCAGTACTTC.

The genes are TRBV28 and TRBJ2-7, with 11 bases fitting TRBD2. The length of the CDR3 is 16 residues. After removal of 2 bases from V and 5 bases from J, the junction contained 8 bases not matched to a gene. The germline V gene has CDR1 MDHEN and CDR2 SYDVKM. The DNA of the CDR3 is TGTGCCAGCAGTTTACCTTTTAGCGGGAGGGCCCACGAGCAGTACTTC. The encoded protein is CASSLPFSGRAHEQYF.

This chain links TRBV11-2 with TRBJ2-2; D is ambiguous. V was pared by 0 bases and J by 8 bases, with 4 bases between. The CDR3 has 12 amino acids. Germline assignment: CDR1 SGHAT and CDR2 FQNNGV. The DNA for the CDR3 is TGTGCCAGCAGCTTAGATCCTGGGGAGCTGTTTTTT. This codes for CASSLDPGELFF.

The chain carries TRBV2 and TRBJ2-1, with 15 bases that match TRBD2. The J segment lost 8 bases and the V segment lost 5 bases, leaving 19 bases of the junction unmatched. Germline V gene data show CDR1 as SNHLY and CDR2 as FYNNEI. The CDR3 has 20 amino acids. CDR3 DNA: TGTGCCAGCAGTCAGGGGCCGGGGACTAGCGGGAGGAGGGGTTTTTATGAGCAGTTCTTC. Translating gives CASSQGPGTSGRRGFYEQFF.

A single count supports this clone. The chain couples TRBV5-1 to TRBJ2-3; 11 nucleotides agree with TRBD2. CDR1 and CDR2 from the germline V gene are SGHRS and YFSETQ. The CDR3 extends over 18 amino acids. V shed 1 base and J 2 bases; nucleotides not matched to a gene: 9. CDR3 protein: CASSLSPPGLAVTDTQYF. The DNA of the CDR3 is TGCGCCAGCAGCTTGAGCCCCCCGGGACTAGCGGTCACAGATACGCAGTATTTT. The variable domain in full, with the rest retrieved from reference TRBV5-1 and TRBJ2-3, is KAGVTQTPRYLIKTRGQQVTLSCSPISGHRSVSWYQQTPGQGLQFLFEYFSETQRNKGNFPGRFSGRQFSNSRSEMNVSTLELGDSALYLCASSLSPPGLAVTDTQYFGPGTRLTVL.

The chain couples TRBV9 to TRBJ2-2; D is possibly TRBD1 (5 bases). The V gene's germline CDR1 is SGDLS and CDR2 YYNGEE. This CDR3 has 19 residues. The V end lost 0 bases, the J end lost 0 bases, and 18 bases lay between the germline ends. This CDR3 reads CASSVGGRDVRANTGELFF. CDR3 nucleotides: TGTGCCAGCAGCGTAGGAGGCAGGGATGTCCGTGCGAACACCGGGGAGCTGTTTTTT.

This clone was seen more than once but under ten times. The rearrangement uses TRBV11-2 and TRBJ2-7; 7 positions agree with TRBD1. Germline loops: CDR1 SGHAT, CDR2 FQNNGV. Germline trimming cut 5 bases from V and 11 bases from J; bases unmatched to any gene: 9. CDR3 length: 12 amino acids. CDR3 in DNA: TGTGCCAGCAGCCCCTCGGACAGGATGGAGTACTTC. It yields the protein CASSPSDRMEYF.

V is TRBV5-4 and J is TRBJ2-2; a possible D gene is TRBD1 (6 bases). The CDR3 length is 14 residues. CDR1 is SGHNT, CDR2 YYREEE, per germline (reference sequence). Deletions cut 2 bases from V and 5 bases from J, with 10 bases between. The CDR3 coding sequence is TGTGCCAGCAGCTTACTAACAGGGACCGGGGAGCTGTTTTTT. The encoded protein is CASSLLTGTGELFF.

V usage is TRBV3-1 (or the pseudogene TRBV3-2) and J usage is TRBJ2-1; 10 bases fit TRBD2. The CDR3 has 16 residues. J was trimmed by 5 bases and V by 5 bases; bases with no gene match: 9. Germline lookup yields CDR1 LGHDT and CDR2 YNNKEL (reference sequence). The CDR3: CASSAPGLAKNNEQFF. The CDR3 DNA follows: TGTGCCAGCAGCGCTCCGGGACTAGCGAAAAACAATGAGCAGTTCTTC.

The chain employs TRBV4-2 and TRBJ2-7; 7 nucleotides line up with TRBD2. CDR1 and CDR2 from the germline V gene are LGHNA and YNFKEQ. The CDR3 is 15 amino acids. V dropped 1 base and J dropped 9; count of bases not matched to a gene: 12. CDR3 nucleotide sequence: TGTGCCAGCAGCCAAGCATTCACCTCTAGCGGCGGGCAGTACTTC. Its translation: CASSQAFTSSGGQYF.

J is TRBJ2-1 and V is TRBV4-1, with 14 positions matching TRBD2. Germline-derived CDR1 and CDR2 are MGHRA and YSYEKL. The V and J ends lost 2 bases and 7 bases, in that order; junction bases with no gene match: 13. CDR3 length: 19 residues. CDR3 amino acids: CASSQRGGTSGSGWNEQFF. CDR3 sequence (DNA): TGCGCCAGCAGCCAACGAGGGGGGACTAGCGGGAGTGGGTGGAATGAGCAGTTCTTC.

The CDR3 bases are TGTGCCAGCAGCCAAGGCGGGGGTGAGCCCCTCCACTTT. Its translation: CASSQGGGEPLHF. The rearrangement joins TRBV3-1 (or the pseudogene TRBV3-2) to TRBJ1-6; a weak D match, TRBD1 (5 bases). The CDR3 has 13 residues. V lost 1 base, J lost 13 bases, and 11 bases lay in between. Germline loops: CDR1 LGHDT, CDR2 YNNKEL (reference sequence).

V usage is TRBV7-9 and J usage is TRBJ1-1; no clear D. There are 15 residues in the CDR3. Germline V gene sequence: CDR1 SEHNR, CDR2 FQNEAQ (reference sequence). The V and J ends lost 1 base and 5 bases respectively, with 14 bases between them. The CDR3 DNA follows: TGTGCCAGCAGCTTAGGCTCAATAGTAAAAACTGAAGCTTTCTTT. Encoded protein: CASSLGSIVKTEAFF. The whole variable domain, filled in from reference TRBV7-9 and TRBJ1-1, reads DTGVSQNPRHKITKRGQNVTFRCDPISEHNRLYWYRQTLGQGPEFLTYFQNEAQLEKSRLLSDRFSAERPKGSFSTLEIQRTEQGDSAMYLCASSLGSIVKTEAFFGQGTRLTVV.

In its sample, this clone was seen once. The chain has TRBV7-8 and TRBJ2-3; 11 bases fit TRBD2. Germline V gene data show CDR1 as SGHVS and CDR2 as FQNEAQ. The junction had 19 bases not matched to a gene; V was cut back by 5 bases and J by 3 bases. The CDR3 is made up of 20 amino acids. The CDR3 is CASSAARGASGRFGTDTQYF. CDR3 DNA sequence: TGTGCCAGCAGCGCCGCCAGGGGAGCTAGCGGGAGGTTTGGGACAGATACGCAGTATTTT.

This chain connects TRBV28 to TRBJ1-1; D perhaps matches TRBD1 (5 bases). CDR1 MDHEN and CDR2 SYDVKM come from the germline V gene. The V end was cut by 7 bases, the J end by 5 bases, with 17 bases between. The CDR3 has 14 residues. In nucleotides, the CDR3 is TGTGCCAGCACCTCCCTATACGGGGGGACTGAAGCTTTCTTT. As protein: CASTSLYGGTEAFF.

The chain couples TRBV9 to TRBJ2-5; 8 nucleotides line up with TRBD2. CDR3 length: 16 residues. The germline V gene has CDR1 SGDLS and CDR2 YYNGEE. The ends lost 4 bases at V and 2 bases at J; junction bases unmatched: 10. For the CDR3, the DNA is TGTGCCAGCAGCACCGCGGTGACTAGCGAACAAGAGACCCAGTACTTC. This translates into CASSTAVTSEQETQYF. Variable domain in full (rest from reference TRBV9 and TRBJ2-5): DSGVTQTPKHLITATGQRVTLRCSPRSGDLSVYWYQQSLDQGLQFLIQYYNGEERAKGNILERFSAQQFPDLHSELNLSSLELGDSALYFCASSTAVTSEQETQYFGPGTRLLVL.

The V and J genes are TRBV27 and TRBJ2-7; 9 bases are shared with TRBD2. The CDR3 is 14 residues long. With 4 bases clipped from V and 3 bases from J, the junction kept 4 bases outside the gene matches. Germline CDR1 reads MNHEY; CDR2 reads SMNVEV (reference sequence). The CDR3 DNA follows: TGTGCCAGCAGTTATGGGACTAGCTACTACGAGCAGTACTTC. It codes for CASSYGTSYYEQYF.

There are a few counts of this clone. The J gene is TRBJ2-7, the V gene TRBV9; 15 positions match TRBD2. V gave up 4 bases and J gave up 5 bases; unmatched junction bases: 10. Germline CDR1 and CDR2: SGDLS and YYNGEE. CDR3 length: 17 amino acids. This CDR3 reads CASSLGLAGGPPHEQYF. The CDR3 DNA reads as TGTGCCAGCAGCCTTGGACTAGCGGGAGGGCCTCCCCACGAGCAGTACTTC.

The chain recombines TRBV7-8 with TRBJ2-7, with TRBD1 as a possible D gene (6 bases). V lost 5 bases to trimming and J lost 7 bases, with 18 bases between them. The CDR3 length is 14 residues. Germline assignment: CDR1 SGHVS and CDR2 FQNEAQ. Written as DNA, the CDR3 is TGTGCCAGCAGCCCACAGGGCCGAACGGGGGAGCAGTACTTC. This sequence encodes CASSPQGRTGEQYF.